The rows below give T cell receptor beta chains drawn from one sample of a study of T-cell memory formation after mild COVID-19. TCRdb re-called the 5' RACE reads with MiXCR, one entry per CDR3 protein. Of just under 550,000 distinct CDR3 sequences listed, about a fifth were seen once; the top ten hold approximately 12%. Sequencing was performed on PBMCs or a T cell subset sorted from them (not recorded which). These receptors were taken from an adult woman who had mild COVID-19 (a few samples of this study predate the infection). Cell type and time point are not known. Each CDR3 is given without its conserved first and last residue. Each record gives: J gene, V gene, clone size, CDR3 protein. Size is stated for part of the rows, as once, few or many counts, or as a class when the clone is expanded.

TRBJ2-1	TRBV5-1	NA	ASSRFLQAGAYNEQF
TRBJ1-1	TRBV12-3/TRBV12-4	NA	ASSLAWGGDNTEAF
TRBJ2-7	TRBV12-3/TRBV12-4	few	ASRLTGEGEQY
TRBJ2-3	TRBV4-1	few	ASSQLTSGSTDTQY
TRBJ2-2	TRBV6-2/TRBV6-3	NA	ASNSGSTTGELF
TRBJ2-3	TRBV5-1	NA	ASSPGTSGGPRADTQY
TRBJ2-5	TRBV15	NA	ATSRDGTSGAQETQY
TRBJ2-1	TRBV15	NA	ATSRVENEQF
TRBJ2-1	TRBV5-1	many	ASSLALAGEVYNEQF
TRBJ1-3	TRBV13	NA	ASRSAGTVGNTIY
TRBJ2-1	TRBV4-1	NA	ASSARASRLINNEQF
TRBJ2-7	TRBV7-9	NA	ASSPAPHEQY
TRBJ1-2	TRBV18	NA	ASSVGIGQGDYGYT
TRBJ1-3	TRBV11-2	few	ASSLRAEIYSGNTIY
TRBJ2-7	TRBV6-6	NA	ATSLGTGDSEQY
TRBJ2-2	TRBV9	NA	ASSVSGLADPNTGELF
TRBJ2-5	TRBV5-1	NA	ASSSGTSPHGQETQY
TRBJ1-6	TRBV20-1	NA	SAGNNSPLH
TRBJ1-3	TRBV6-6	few	ASSYSGTETGNTIY
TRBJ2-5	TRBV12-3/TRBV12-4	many	ASSFGRAQETQY
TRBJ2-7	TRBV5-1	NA	ASSLAEGSRLSYEQY
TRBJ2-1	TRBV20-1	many	SAPTEPTKNNEQF
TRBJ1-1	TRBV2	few	ASSEVDTPNTEAF
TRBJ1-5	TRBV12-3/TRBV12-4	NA	ASSLALSNQPQH
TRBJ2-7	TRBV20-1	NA	SARGQGDYEQY
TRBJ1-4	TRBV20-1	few	SASLDTNEKLF
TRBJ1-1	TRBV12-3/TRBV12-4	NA	ASSSKTENTEAF
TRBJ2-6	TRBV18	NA	ASSPVGAGANVLT
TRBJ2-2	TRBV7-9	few	ASSLGPNRQATTGELF
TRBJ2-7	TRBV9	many	ASSGGTSNYEQY
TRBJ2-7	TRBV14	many	ASSQWRLPPGEQY
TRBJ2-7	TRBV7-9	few	ASSIPRMGGYEQY
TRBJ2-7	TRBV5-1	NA	ASSLAPSGGLSSYEQY
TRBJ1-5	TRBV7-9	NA	ASSPTGTPQPQH
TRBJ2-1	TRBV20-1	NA	SASMIGTSRFGHEQF
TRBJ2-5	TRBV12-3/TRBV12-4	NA	ATRTGGLRETQY
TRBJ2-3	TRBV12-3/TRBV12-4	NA	ASSLPPLAPSTDTQY
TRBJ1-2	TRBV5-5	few	ASSSPKGGRKINGYT